These 7 T cell receptor beta chains share one sample of origin, sequenced in a study of blood T cell repertoires in COVID-19. TCRdb's copy holds only in-frame clones and misses some; the assay was immunoSEQ multiplex PCR. Among 250,000 to 300,000 clones listed, 91% were seen once. Sequencing was performed on PBMCs or T cells enriched from blood (not recorded which). All receptors derive from a human donor in a cohort exposed to, infected with or recovered from COVID-19 (not recorded which). The donor label of this sample is uncertain.

This rearrangement joins TRBV18 to TRBJ1-3, with D possibly matching TRBD1 (6 bases). Per the germline V gene, CDR1 is KGHSH and CDR2 is LQKENI. The CDR3 is made up of 17 amino acids. The V end was cut by 2 bases, the J end by 1 base, with 15 bases between. The CDR3 DNA is TGTGCCAGCTCACCAACTAGGACAGTCTTGTCTGGAAACACCATATATTTT. Protein: CASSPTRTVLSGNTIYF.

The rearrangement links TRBV5-1 to TRBJ1-6; D call uncertain. CDR1 SGHRS and CDR2 YFSETQ come from the germline V gene. The CDR3 loop spans 15 amino acids. V was trimmed by 0 bases and J by 7 bases, leaving 11 bases between them. The CDR3 bases are TGCGCCAGCAGCTTGGGAACAGCAGAGAATTCACCCCTCCACTTT. It codes for CASSLGTAENSPLHF.

V and J are TRBV4-1 and TRBJ2-1; 11 bases agree with TRBD1. Germline V gene lookup returns CDR1 MGHRA and CDR2 YSYEKL. Germline trimming cut 2 bases from V and 6 bases from J; bases unmatched to any gene: 3. This CDR3 comprises 15 residues. The CDR3 DNA reads as TGCGCCAGCAGCCAACCAGGGACAGGGGGCAATGAGCAGTTCTTC. It yields the protein CASSQPGTGGNEQFF.

The V call is TRBV5-1, the J call TRBJ2-5, with 8 bases lining up with TRBD1. V was pared by 5 bases and J by 3 bases, with 3 bases of the junction left unmatched. The CDR3 is made up of 13 amino acids. CDR1 is SGHRS and CDR2 is YFSETQ in the germline V gene. CDR3 sequence reads: CASRTGEEETQYF. The CDR3 DNA reads as TGCGCCAGCAGGACAGGGGAAGAAGAGACCCAGTACTTC.

In DNA, the CDR3 is TGTGCCAGCAGCTATGGACAGGGTCTGCAGACCCAGTACTTC. It is translated as CASSYGQGLQTQYF. The J gene is TRBJ2-5, the V gene TRBV5-8; 8 bases fit TRBD1. The CDR3 sequence is 14 residues long. The V gene end was trimmed by 3 bases and the J gene end by 6 bases; junction bases not matched to a gene: 7. Germline-derived CDR1 and CDR2 are SGHTS and YDEGEE.

The chain couples TRBV7-3 to TRBJ2-1; a possible D gene is TRBD2 (6 bases). The germline gives CDR1 SGHTA, CDR2 FQGTGA. The CDR3 spans 13 residues. Trimming took 3 bases from V and 10 from J, leaving 13 bases between them. This chain's CDR3 is CASSLRAGREQFF. The CDR3 DNA reads TGTGCCAGCAGCTTGAGGGCGGGGAGGGAGCAGTTCTTC.

Of note for this clone: Additional DNA sequences in this sample encode the identical CDR3. The chain carries TRBV27 and TRBJ2-2; the match to TRBD2 covers 10 bases. The germline gives CDR1 MNHEY, CDR2 SMNVEV (reference sequence). The CDR3 is 16 residues long. V dropped 5 bases and J dropped 3; count of bases not matched to a gene: 6. The DNA for the CDR3 is TGTGCCAGCAGTCCATTAGCGGGGGGCCACACCGGGGAGCTGTTTTTT. Amino acids: CASSPLAGGHTGELFF.